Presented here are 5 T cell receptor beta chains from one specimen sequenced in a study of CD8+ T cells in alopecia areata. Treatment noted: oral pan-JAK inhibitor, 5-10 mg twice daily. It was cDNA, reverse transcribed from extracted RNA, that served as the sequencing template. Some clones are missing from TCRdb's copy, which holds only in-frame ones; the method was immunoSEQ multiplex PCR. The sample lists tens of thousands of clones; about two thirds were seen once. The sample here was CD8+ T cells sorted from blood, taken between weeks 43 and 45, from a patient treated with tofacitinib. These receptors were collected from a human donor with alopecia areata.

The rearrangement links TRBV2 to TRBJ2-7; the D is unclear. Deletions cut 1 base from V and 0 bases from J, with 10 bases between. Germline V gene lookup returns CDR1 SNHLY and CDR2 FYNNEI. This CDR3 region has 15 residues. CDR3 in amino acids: CASSEGPASSYEQYF. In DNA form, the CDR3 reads TGTGCCAGCAGTGAAGGGCCGGCGAGCTCCTACGAGCAGTACTTC.

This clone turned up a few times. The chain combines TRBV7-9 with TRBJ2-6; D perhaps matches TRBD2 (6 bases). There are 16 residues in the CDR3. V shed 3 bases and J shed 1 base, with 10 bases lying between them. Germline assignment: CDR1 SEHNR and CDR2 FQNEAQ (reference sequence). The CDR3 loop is CASSFSLASGANVLTF. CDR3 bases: TGTGCCAGCAGCTTCTCGCTAGCGTCTGGGGCCAACGTCCTGACTTTC. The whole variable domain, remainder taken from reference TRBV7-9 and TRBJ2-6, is DTGVSQNPRHKITKRGQNVTFRCDPISEHNRLYWYRQTLGQGPEFLTYFQNEAQLEKSRLLSDRFSAERPKGSFSTLEIQRTEQGDSAMYLCASSFSLASGANVLTFGAGSRLTVL.

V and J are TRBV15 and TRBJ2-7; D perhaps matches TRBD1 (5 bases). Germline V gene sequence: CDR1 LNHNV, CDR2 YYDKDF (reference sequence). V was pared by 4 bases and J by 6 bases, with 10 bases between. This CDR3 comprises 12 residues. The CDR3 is CATSNERGEQYF. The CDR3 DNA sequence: TGTGCCACCAGCAATGAAAGGGGCGAGCAGTACTTC.

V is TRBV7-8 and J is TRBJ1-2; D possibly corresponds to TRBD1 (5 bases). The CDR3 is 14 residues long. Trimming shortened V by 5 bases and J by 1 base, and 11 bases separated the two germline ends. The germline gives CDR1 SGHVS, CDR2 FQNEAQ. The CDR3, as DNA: TGTGCCAGCAGCCCCTTGGGGGGTAACTATGGCTACACCTTC. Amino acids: CASSPLGGNYGYTF. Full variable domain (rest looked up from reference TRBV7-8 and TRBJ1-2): GAGVSQSPRYKVAKRGQDVALRCDPISGHVSLFWYQQALGQGPEFLTYFQNEAQLDKSGLPSDRFFAERPEGSVSTLKIQRTQQEDSAVYLCASSPLGGNYGYTFGSGTRLTVV.

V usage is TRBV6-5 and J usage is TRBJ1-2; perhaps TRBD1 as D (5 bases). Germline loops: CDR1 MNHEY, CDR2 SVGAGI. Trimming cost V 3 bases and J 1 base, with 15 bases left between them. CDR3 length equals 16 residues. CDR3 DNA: TGTGCCAGCAGTTATGGTTCTAGGGACGGTAACTATGGCTACACCTTC. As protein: CASSYGSRDGNYGYTF.